Below are 9 T cell receptor beta chains sequenced from a single sample in a study of blood T cell repertoires in COVID-19. This table comes from immunoSEQ multiplex PCR, and its TCRdb copy is limited to in-frame clones, with some not included. The data show about 130,000 clones, about 80% seen once. Specimen: peripheral blood. Receptors originate from an elderly woman with acute or convalescent COVID-19.

The chain joins TRBV6-1 to TRBJ2-3; 7 bases agree with TRBD2. This CDR3 contains 15 residues. Trimming took 3 bases from V and 2 from J; bases not matched to a gene: 5. Germline CDR1 is MNHNS and CDR2 is SASEGT. CDR3 amino acids: CASSDGGGYTDTQYF. The CDR3 DNA reads TGTGCCAGCAGTGACGGCGGGGGTTACACAGATACGCAGTATTTT.

The J gene is TRBJ1-3, the V gene TRBV18; no clear D. CDR1 KGHSH and CDR2 LQKENI come from the germline V gene. Deletions cut 3 bases from V and 1 base from J, with 10 bases between. This CDR3 spans 15 amino acids. DNA of the CDR3: TGTGCCAGCTCACCCTCGACTCGGTCTGGAAACACCATATATTTT. Amino acid sequence: CASSPSTRSGNTIYF.

The chain has TRBV10-3 and TRBJ2-7, with 9 nucleotides matching TRBD1. Trimming removed 6 bases from V and 7 bases from J; junction bases left unmatched: 7. The CDR3 is made up of 13 amino acids. CDR1 is ENHRY and CDR2 is SYGVKD in the germline V gene. The DNA of the CDR3 is TGTGCCATCAGACAGGGGGCGGATGAAGAGCAGTACTTC. It yields the protein CAIRQGADEEQYF.

The V gene is TRBV5-1, the J gene TRBJ1-5; D ambiguous. The CDR3 loop spans 15 amino acids. The germline V and J ends were trimmed by 1 base and 2 bases, with 10 bases remaining between them. Germline V gene lookup returns CDR1 SGHRS and CDR2 YFSETQ. CDR3 sequence (DNA): TGCGCCAGCAGCTTGAGTAGCTCGGGCAATCAGCCCCAGCATTTT. Its translation is CASSLSSSGNQPQHF.

The V call is TRBV3-1 (or the pseudogene TRBV3-2), the J call TRBJ1-2; perhaps TRBD1 as D (6 bases). Germline V gives CDR1 LGHDT, CDR2 YNNKEL (reference sequence). V dropped 3 bases and J dropped 1 base, with 6 bases sitting between them. This CDR3 has 13 amino acids. CDR3 region: CASSHRGNYGYTF. The CDR3 nucleotides are TGTGCCAGCAGCCACAGGGGTAACTATGGCTACACCTTC.

The rearrangement uses TRBV5-1 and TRBJ1-4, with D uncertain. The CDR3 loop spans 15 amino acids. The germline CDR1 and CDR2 sequences are SGHRS and YFSETQ. V lost 1 base and J lost 0, with 7 bases in between. The CDR3 loop reads CASSLSSATNEKLFF. CDR3 nucleotide sequence: TGCGCCAGCAGCTTGTCGAGTGCAACTAATGAAAAACTGTTTTTT.

The chain combines TRBV7-9 with TRBJ1-1; D might be TRBD1 (5 bases). The germline CDR1 and CDR2 sequences are SEHNR and FQNEAQ (reference sequence). V lost 5 bases and J lost 1, with 11 bases in between. The CDR3 runs to 14 residues. The CDR3 protein is CASSQDTKNTEAFF. The CDR3 DNA sequence: TGTGCCAGCAGCCAGGACACCAAGAACACTGAAGCTTTCTTT.

J is TRBJ1-4 and V is TRBV27, with TRBD1 matching 12 bases. With V trimmed by 5 bases and J by 8 bases, 12 bases remained unmatched. Per the germline V gene, CDR1 is MNHEY and CDR2 is SMNVEV (reference sequence). The CDR3 contains 17 residues. The CDR3 sequence: CASSPLGQGAGEEKLFF. CDR3 bases: TGTGCCAGCAGTCCCCTGGGACAGGGGGCAGGTGAGGAAAAACTGTTTTTT.

V usage is TRBV7-2 and J usage is TRBJ2-2; 13 bases are shared with TRBD2. Unmatched junction bases numbered 1, after V lost 6 bases and J lost 0 bases. This CDR3 contains 16 residues. The germline gives CDR1 SGHTA, CDR2 FQGNSA. The CDR3 DNA reads as TGTGCCAGCAGGACTAGCGGGGGGCCGAACACCGGGGAGCTGTTTTTT. Its protein is CASRTSGGPNTGELFF.